These T cell receptor beta chains were read from a single sample in a study of blood T cell repertoires in COVID-19. The assay was immunoSEQ multiplex PCR, and TCRdb's table has in-frame clones only and misses some. In the table there are roughly 8,200 clones, approximately 86% of which are singletons. Sequencing was done on a sample of peripheral blood. Source of these receptors: a human donor with active COVID-19. The donor label of this sample is uncertain. Each CDR3 is given with its conserved first and last residue. D genes are given only for firm matches. Where a row states a size, it is once, few, many or the class of an expanded clone; other rows omit it.

>TRBD1|TRBJ2-7|TRBV13|-
CASSTWTGRYEQYF
>-|TRBJ2-7|TRBV27|-
CASSSPGGEQYF
>-|TRBJ1-4|TRBV19|-
CASSLDIGSEKLFF
>-|TRBJ1-3|TRBV2|-
CALQTGRAWTGNTIYF
>-|TRBJ1-5|TRBV6-5|-
CASSSDRIPKSQHF
>-|TRBJ2-7|TRBV9|-
CASSAQGSEQYF
>-|TRBJ2-3|TRBV20-1|-
CSASEDSYTQYF
>-|TRBJ2-3|TRBV10-3|-
CAINGDSSTDTQYF
>TRBD2|TRBJ2-2|TRBV2|-
CASSPSGRNTGELFF
>-|TRBJ2-4|TRBV18|-
CASSPRPEDKNIQYF
>TRBD1|TRBJ2-3|TRBV19|-
CASSIGSGTGKRDTQYF
>TRBD1|TRBJ1-2|TRBV6-5|-
CASHDRDVGYTF
>-|TRBJ1-3|TRBV18|-
CASSRTVSSGNTIYF
>-|TRBJ1-5|TRBV27|-
CASSLYASNQPQHF
>-|TRBJ1-1|TRBV30|-
CAWRYRTVANTEAFF
>-|TRBJ1-2|TRBV24-1|-
CATSDRVGYGYTF
>-|TRBJ2-7|TRBV2|-
CASSPNSYEQYF
>-|TRBJ2-3|TRBV27|-
CASSLSAGNTDTQYF
>-|TRBJ1-1|TRBV9|-
CASSAGGDGSEAFF
>TRBD1|TRBJ2-7|TRBV6-5|-
CASSWTGRGEQYF
>-|TRBJ2-2|TRBV18|once
CASSPLRAGGELFF
>-|TRBJ2-1|TRBV18|-
CASSPLSNNEQFF
>TRBD1|TRBJ1-4|TRBV14|-
CASSQSYSPGQGIISGKLFF